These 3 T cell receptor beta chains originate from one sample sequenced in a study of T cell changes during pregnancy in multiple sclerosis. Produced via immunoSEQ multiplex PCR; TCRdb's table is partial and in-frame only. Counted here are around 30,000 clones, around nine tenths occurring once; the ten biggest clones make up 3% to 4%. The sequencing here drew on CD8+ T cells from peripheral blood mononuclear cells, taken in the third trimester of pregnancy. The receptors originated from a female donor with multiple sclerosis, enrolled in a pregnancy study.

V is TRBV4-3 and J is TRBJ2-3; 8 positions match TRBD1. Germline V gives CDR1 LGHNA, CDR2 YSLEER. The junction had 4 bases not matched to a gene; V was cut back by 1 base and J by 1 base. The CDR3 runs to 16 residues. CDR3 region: CASSQVPGQGTDTQYF. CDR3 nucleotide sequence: TGCGCCAGCAGCCAAGTACCGGGACAGGGCACAGATACGCAGTATTTT.

Here the CDR3 reads CASSPLDSPEKLFF. CDR3 DNA sequence: TGTGCCAGCTCACCTCTGGACAGCCCCGAAAAACTGTTTTTT. This chain connects TRBV18 to TRBJ1-4, with a tentative D call TRBD1 (6 bases). V was trimmed by 3 bases and J by 8 bases, leaving 13 bases between them. The CDR3 is 14 residues long. The germline gives CDR1 KGHSH, CDR2 LQKENI.

CDR3 in amino acids: CASSASSGGVETQYF. The CDR3 nucleotides are TGTGCCAGCAGTGCGTCTAGCGGGGGGGTAGAGACCCAGTACTTC. This chain connects TRBV6-4 to TRBJ2-5; 12 bases fit TRBD2. This CDR3 has 15 residues. V lost 4 bases to trimming and J lost 4 bases; unmatched junction nucleotides: 4. Germline V gene sequence: CDR1 MRHNA, CDR2 SNTAGT.